One and the same sample provided the 23 T cell receptor beta chains below, sequenced in a study of blood T cell repertoires in COVID-19. The protocol was immunoSEQ multiplex PCR, while the TCRdb copy is restricted to in-frame clones and leaves out a portion. This table has roughly 51,000 clones, around 85% appearing once. Sequencing input: peripheral blood. The receptors were gathered from a woman aged 80 or over with acute or convalescent COVID-19.

V and J are TRBV19 and TRBJ2-5, with D perhaps matching TRBD1 (6 bases). CDR1 LNHDA and CDR2 SQIVND come from the germline V gene (reference sequence). V was pared by 5 bases and J by 3 bases, with 19 bases between. This CDR3 has 16 residues. CDR3: CASSPRDRSGEETQYF. DNA of the CDR3: TGTGCCAGTAGTCCCCGAGACAGGTCCGGGGAAGAGACCCAGTACTTC.

CDR3 sequence reads: CASRPGQGRGYTF. For the CDR3, the DNA is TGTGCCAGCAGACCAGGACAGGGGAGGGGCTACACCTTC. The gene calls are TRBV6-6 and TRBJ1-2; 9 nucleotides line up with TRBD1. The CDR3 has 13 amino acids. Germline V gene lookup returns CDR1 MNHNY and CDR2 SVGAGI (reference sequence). The V segment lost 6 bases and the J segment 8 bases; nucleotides outside the gene matches: 7.

The V gene is TRBV30, the J gene TRBJ1-2, with D possibly being TRBD1 (5 bases). Trimming shortened V by 5 bases and J by 6 bases, and 13 bases separated the two germline ends. The CDR3 runs 12 residues. The germline gives CDR1 GTSNPN, CDR2 SVGIG (reference sequence). Here the CDR3 reads CAWVGTRDGYTF. In nucleotides, the CDR3 is TGTGCCTGGGTTGGGACTCGGGATGGCTACACCTTC.

The chain recombines TRBV2 with TRBJ2-1; D is possibly TRBD2 (6 bases). With 6 bases removed from V and 8 bases from J, the gap between germline ends came to 17 bases. This CDR3 is built from 14 residues. Germline V lookup: CDR1 SNHLY, CDR2 FYNNEI. Here the CDR3 reads CASRAGGEGYEQFF. Written as DNA, the CDR3 is TGTGCCAGCAGGGCAGGAGGGGAAGGGTATGAGCAGTTCTTC.

The CDR3 protein is CASSFTGTGHTF. DNA for the CDR3: TGTGCCAGCAGTTTCACCGGGACAGGCCACACCTTC. The chain couples TRBV2 to TRBJ1-2; 8 positions match TRBD1. The ends lost 5 bases at V and 12 bases at J; junction bases unmatched: 8. This CDR3 is 12 amino acids long. In germline, CDR1 is SNHLY, CDR2 FYNNEI.

This chain uses TRBV19 with TRBJ1-2; D is unresolved. Trimming took 7 bases from V and 2 from J, leaving 17 bases between them. CDR1 LNHDA and CDR2 SQIVND come from the germline V gene (reference sequence). The CDR3 consists of 15 residues. In DNA, the CDR3 is TGTGCCAGTAATTCGGTTTTAGATAGAAACTATGGCTACACCTTC. Translated, it gives CASNSVLDRNYGYTF.

The chain recombines TRBV11-2 with TRBJ2-5; TRBD2 matches 15 bases. V gave up 5 bases and J gave up 2 bases; unmatched junction bases: 9. Germline V gives CDR1 SGHAT, CDR2 FQNNGV. The CDR3 covers 18 residues. The CDR3 region has the DNA TGTGCCAGCAGCCCCGGGACTAGCGGGGGGATAGTACAAGAGACCCAGTACTTC. This encodes CASSPGTSGGIVQETQYF.

This clone was seen more than once but under ten times. The rearrangement links TRBV11-2 to TRBJ2-3; TRBD2 agrees at 12 bases. CDR1 is SGHAT, CDR2 FQNNGV, per germline. The CDR3 runs to 15 residues. J lost 6 bases, V lost 0 bases, and 1 base had no gene match. The CDR3 region is CASSLDGTSGDTQYF. The DNA for the CDR3 is TGTGCCAGCAGCTTAGACGGGACTAGCGGGGATACGCAGTATTTT.

The sample holds a few counts of this clone. The CDR3 region is CASSQEVGRQVNQPQHF. The CDR3 nucleotides read TGTGCCAGCAGCCAAGAAGTTGGGAGACAGGTCAATCAGCCCCAGCATTTT. The rearrangement links TRBV3-1 (or the pseudogene TRBV3-2) to TRBJ1-5; a weak D match, TRBD1 (6 bases). Germline V lookup: CDR1 LGHDT, CDR2 YNNKEL (reference sequence). This CDR3 spans 17 amino acids. V lost 0 bases and J 3 bases, leaving 15 bases between the germline ends.

The DNA for the CDR3 is TGTGCCAGCAGCTCAGTGCGCGGGGTTGATTCACCCCTCCACTTT. Translated, it gives CASSSVRGVDSPLHF. The chain carries TRBV11-2 and TRBJ1-6; D gene uncertain. This CDR3 contains 15 residues. In germline, CDR1 is SGHAT, CDR2 FQNNGV. V lost 4 bases, J lost 8 bases, and 15 bases lay in between.

The J gene is TRBJ1-2, the V gene TRBV7-9; weak D call: TRBD1 (5 bases). Trimming left V 5 bases short and J 4 bases short, with 14 bases between. CDR1 SEHNR and CDR2 FQNEAQ come from the germline V gene (reference sequence). The CDR3 runs to 14 residues. DNA of the CDR3: TGTGCCAGCAGCCCCCCCGGGGGGGGCTATGGCTACACCTTC. Translated, it gives CASSPPGGGYGYTF.

This clone occurred once. This chain uses TRBV6-5 with TRBJ2-7; 10 nucleotides line up with TRBD1. The V segment lost 6 bases and the J segment 4 bases; nucleotides outside the gene matches: 9. The CDR3 extends over 15 amino acids. In germline, CDR1 is MNHEY, CDR2 SVGAGI. CDR3 protein: CASRPVWDRGYEQYF. CDR3 nucleotides: TGTGCCAGCAGACCCGTGTGGGACAGGGGTTACGAGCAGTACTTC.

The genes are TRBV5-1 and TRBJ2-4; 7 nucleotides line up with TRBD2. The CDR3 sequence is 16 residues long. With 1 base clipped from V and 9 bases from J, the junction kept 13 bases outside the gene matches. Germline V gives CDR1 SGHRS, CDR2 YFSETQ. CDR3 DNA: TGCGCCAGCAGCTTGTTCTCGGCGGGGGAATCTGGCATTCAGTACTTC. It is translated as CASSLFSAGESGIQYF.

CDR3 sequence (DNA): TGTGCCAGCAGCCAACCCTCGCGGAACACTGAAGCTTTCTTT. This sequence encodes CASSQPSRNTEAFF. V is TRBV3-1 (or the pseudogene TRBV3-2) and J is TRBJ1-1; no clear D gene. The V gene's germline CDR1 is LGHDT and CDR2 YNNKEL (reference sequence). V dropped 2 bases and J dropped 1 base, with 8 bases sitting between them. This CDR3 comprises 14 residues.

This chain uses TRBV12-3 or TRBV12-4 with TRBJ2-2, with D uncertain. Trimming pared 6 bases from V and 7 bases from J, leaving 6 bases between. The CDR3 spans 11 residues. CDR3 residues: CASRAGGELFF. CDR3 sequence (DNA): TGTGCCAGCAGGGCAGGCGGGGAGCTGTTTTTT.

The chain employs TRBV6-5 and TRBJ2-7; 7 bases match TRBD1. CDR3 length equals 14 residues. Trimming took 6 bases from V and 3 from J; bases not matched to a gene: 8. The germline gives CDR1 MNHEY, CDR2 SVGAGI. CDR3 loop: CASREDRSFYEQYF. Here the CDR3 DNA reads TGTGCCAGCAGGGAGGACAGGTCTTTCTACGAGCAGTACTTC.

The chain recombines TRBV15 with TRBJ1-3; possibly TRBD1 for D (6 bases). The V gene's germline CDR1 is LNHNV and CDR2 YYDKDF (reference sequence). The V and J ends lost 5 bases and 5 bases respectively, with 19 bases between them. This CDR3 comprises 16 residues. CDR3 in DNA: TGTGCCACCAGCGAACCTAGGGGGGGGCTCAGAAACACCATATATTTT. Encoded protein: CATSEPRGGLRNTIYF.

The chain links TRBV5-5 to TRBJ1-2; no clear D gene. Looked up from germline, CDR1 is SGHKS and CDR2 is YYEKEE (reference sequence). This CDR3 has 15 residues. Trimming shortened V by 0 bases and J by 4 bases, and 13 bases separated the two germline ends. CDR3 DNA sequence: TGTGCCAGCAGCTTGGGGTCGGCACAGATCTATGGCTACACCTTC. Translation: CASSLGSAQIYGYTF.

The V and J genes are TRBV24-1 and TRBJ2-2, with a possible D match to TRBD2 (6 bases). CDR3 size: 14 residues. Germline lookup yields CDR1 KGHDR and CDR2 SFDVKD. V lost 12 bases, J lost 2 bases, and 15 bases lay in between. The CDR3 DNA reads as TGTGCCGCACCGCCTGCGGGAAACACCGGGGAGCTGTTTTTT. This sequence encodes CAAPPAGNTGELFF.

The chain is built from TRBV5-1 and TRBJ2-3, with 11 nucleotides matching TRBD1. Germline V gene data show CDR1 as SGHRS and CDR2 as YFSETQ. V trimming: 5 bases; J trimming: 1 base; junction bases outside the gene matches: 18. The CDR3 loop spans 20 amino acids. In nucleotides, the CDR3 is TGCGCCAGCAGAACGGCCTCCGGGACAGGGGGAATTAGCCGCACAGATACGCAGTATTTT. This sequence encodes CASRTASGTGGISRTDTQYF.

The chain links TRBV5-4 to TRBJ2-7; a possible D gene is TRBD1 (6 bases). The V end lost 4 bases, the J end lost 4 bases, and 12 bases lay between the germline ends. CDR3 size: 13 residues. CDR1 is SGHNT, CDR2 YYREEE, per germline (reference sequence). Here the CDR3 DNA reads TGTGCCAGCAGCACAGGGAAAACGTACGAGCAGTACTTC. Protein product: CASSTGKTYEQYF.

The genes are TRBV7-8 and TRBJ2-3; 9 bases are a match to TRBD1. Germline CDR1 reads SGHVS; CDR2 reads FQNEAQ. This CDR3 is built from 16 residues. With V trimmed by 3 bases and J by 5 bases, 9 bases remained unmatched. The CDR3 sequence: CASSLGTGRIGDTQYF. Here the CDR3 DNA reads TGTGCCAGCAGCTTGGGGACAGGGAGAATAGGAGATACGCAGTATTTT.

The chain has TRBV19 and TRBJ1-5; unclear D gene. Germline values: CDR1 LNHDA, CDR2 SQIVND (reference sequence). The CDR3 is made up of 16 amino acids. V was clipped by 1 base and J by 0 bases, with 10 bases between them. CDR3 DNA: TGTGCCAGTAGTATAGTGGGCCACAGTAGCAATCAGCCCCAGCATTTT. This translates into CASSIVGHSSNQPQHF.